These 20 T cell receptor beta chains came from one sample sequenced in a study of T cell responses to AZD1222 COVID-19 vaccine. Libraries were prepared by immunoSEQ multiplex PCR; TCRdb keeps only in-frame clonotypes and omits some of them. The sample contains roughly 130,000 clones, 75% to 90% of which appear only once. The material was peripheral blood, obtained on day 0 of AZD1222 vaccination. Every receptor here comes from an adult in good health.

This chain connects TRBV7-2 to TRBJ1-5; D not resolved. The CDR3 is made up of 18 amino acids. Germline V lookup: CDR1 SGHTA, CDR2 FQGNSA. V was shortened by 2 bases and J by 3 bases, with 20 bases between the two germline ends. The CDR3 reads CASSLSYPDDMANQPQHF. The CDR3 DNA reads TGTGCCAGCAGCTTAAGTTACCCCGACGATATGGCCAATCAGCCCCAGCATTTT.

The chain combines TRBV7-3 with TRBJ2-7, with 8 bases fitting TRBD2. V shed 2 bases and J 1 base; nucleotides not matched to a gene: 4. This CDR3 region has 15 residues. Looked up from germline, CDR1 is SGHTA and CDR2 is FQGTGA. The CDR3 DNA reads as TGTGCCAGCAGCTTATCGGGGGGGTATTCCTACGAGCAGTACTTC. It encodes CASSLSGGYSYEQYF.

This clone came up once. The rearrangement links TRBV2 to TRBJ2-5, with unresolved D. The V gene's germline CDR1 is SNHLY and CDR2 FYNNEI. This CDR3 is 14 amino acids long. V lost 4 bases and J lost 0, with 9 bases in between. CDR3 sequence reads: CASSVSPNQETQYF. The CDR3 DNA sequence: TGTGCCAGCAGTGTATCCCCGAACCAAGAGACCCAGTACTTC.

This clone appeared once. This chain joins TRBV30 and TRBJ2-6; possibly TRBD1 for D (5 bases). CDR1 GTSNPN and CDR2 SVGIG come from the germline V gene (reference sequence). There are 14 residues in the CDR3. V lost 7 bases to trimming and J lost 1 base, with 11 bases between them. CDR3 coding DNA: TGTGCCTCGACAGTTAAGTCTGGGGCCAACGTCCTGACTTTC. Protein: CASTVKSGANVLTF.

The rearrangement uses TRBV11-2 and TRBJ1-1; TRBD1 might be the D (5 bases). CDR3 size: 15 residues. In germline, CDR1 is SGHAT, CDR2 FQNNGV. V was shortened by 1 base and J by 3 bases, with 12 bases between the two germline ends. The CDR3 nucleotides are TGTGCCAGCAGCTTAGGGGGCACAGGAGACACTGAAGCTTTCTTT. This translates into CASSLGGTGDTEAFF.

The chain recombines TRBV7-9 with TRBJ1-1; D is uncertain. Germline V gene lookup returns CDR1 SEHNR and CDR2 FQNEAQ (reference sequence). Trimming pared 0 bases from V and 1 base from J, leaving 12 bases between. The CDR3 is 16 amino acids. CDR3 bases: TGTGCCAGCAGCTTAGCGGAGTTTACTAGGAACACTGAAGCTTTCTTT. Protein product: CASSLAEFTRNTEAFF.

This chain uses TRBV7-2 with TRBJ2-5, with 10 bases matching TRBD2. V shed 3 bases, J shed 5 bases, and the junction held 9 bases outside the gene matches. Germline V gene lookup returns CDR1 SGHTA and CDR2 FQGNSA. This CDR3 is built from 16 residues. CDR3 sequence: CASSFGGAGGRETQYF. Written as DNA, the CDR3 is TGTGCCAGCAGCTTCGGAGGAGCGGGGGGGCGGGAGACCCAGTACTTC.

V and J are TRBV19 and TRBJ1-5; D gene unclear. CDR1 is LNHDA and CDR2 is SQIVND in the germline V gene (reference sequence). This CDR3 comprises 13 residues. The V gene lost 10 bases and the J gene lost 1 base, with 11 bases spanning the gap. The CDR3 nucleotides read TGTGCCACCAGAAGGGAGAGCAATCAGCCCCAGCATTTT. Protein product: CATRRESNQPQHF.

This clone was detected a few times. The V call is TRBV12-3 or TRBV12-4, the J call TRBJ2-7; D remains unclear. CDR3 size: 11 residues. Trimming took off 3 bases at V and 4 bases at J, with 4 bases between the two ends. The CDR3 loop is CASSFGYEQYF. The CDR3 nucleotides read TGTGCCAGCAGTTTTGGGTACGAGCAGTACTTC.

The genes are TRBV11-2 and TRBJ2-7, with 11 positions matching TRBD2. CDR3 length equals 15 residues. Germline V lookup: CDR1 SGHAT, CDR2 FQNNGV. V dropped 4 bases and J dropped 6; count of bases not matched to a gene: 8. CDR3 nucleotide sequence: TGTGCCAGCAGCTCTTCCGGGACTAGCGGTGTCGAGCAGTACTTC. Its translation: CASSSSGTSGVEQYF. The full variable domain, in which reference TRBV11-2 and TRBJ2-7 provide the parts outside the CDR3, is EAGVAQSPRYKIIEKRQSVAFWCNPISGHATLYWYQQILGQGPKLLIQFQNNGVVDDSQLPKDRFSAERLKGVDSTLKIQPAKLEDSAVYLCASSSSGTSGVEQYFGPGTRLTVT.

The rearrangement links TRBV7-3 to TRBJ2-5; unclear D gene. Between the trimmed V and J ends, which lost 4 bases and 2 bases, there was a span of 11 bases. The germline V gene has CDR1 SGHTA and CDR2 FQGTGA. CDR3 size: 14 residues. CDR3 DNA: TGTGCCAGCAGCTCCTTTGGCGGACAAGAGACCCAGTACTTC. It encodes CASSSFGGQETQYF.

The count of this clone is one. The rearrangement uses TRBV7-8 and TRBJ1-1; TRBD1 matches 10 bases. Trimming took 3 bases from V and 4 from J; bases not matched to a gene: 2. The germline gives CDR1 SGHVS, CDR2 FQNEAQ. The CDR3 contains 14 residues. CDR3 sequence (DNA): TGTGCCAGCAGCTTTGGGACAGGGGTCACTGAAGCTTTCTTT. Amino acid sequence: CASSFGTGVTEAFF.

The rearrangement links TRBV5-1 to TRBJ1-1, with a tentative D call TRBD1 (5 bases). Germline-derived CDR1 and CDR2 are SGHRS and YFSETQ. The CDR3 is made up of 15 amino acids. V shed 0 bases and J shed 3 bases, with 12 bases lying between them. CDR3 nucleotides: TGCGCCAGCAGCTTGGAGGGGTCCGGTTACACTGAAGCTTTCTTT. It encodes CASSLEGSGYTEAFF.

In this sample, this clone turned up once. The chain is built from TRBV12-3 or TRBV12-4 and TRBJ1-2; D is undetermined. Trimming pared 3 bases from V and 6 bases from J, leaving 11 bases between. The CDR3 has 13 amino acids. CDR3 sequence: CASSLSPSDGYTF. CDR3 DNA sequence: TGTGCCAGCAGTTTGAGTCCCTCGGATGGCTACACCTTC.

This clone was counted a single time. The chain recombines TRBV7-2 with TRBJ1-6; D is perhaps TRBD1 (5 bases). Trimming pared 3 bases from V and 10 bases from J, leaving 10 bases between. CDR3 length: 13 residues. CDR1 and CDR2 from the germline V gene are SGHTA and FQGNSA. The CDR3 region has the DNA TGTGCCAGCAGCTTTGACAGTAGGTCACCCCTCCACTTT. It is translated as CASSFDSRSPLHF.

Details on this clone: The same CDR3 arises from other DNA sequences in this sample as well. CDR3 nucleotides: TGTGCCAGCAGCCAAGGCTACACTGAAGCTTTCTTT. Translating gives CASSQGYTEAFF. The V call is TRBV3-1 (or the pseudogene TRBV3-2), the J call TRBJ1-1, with D unclear. CDR3 size: 12 residues. Germline CDR1 reads LGHDT; CDR2 reads YNNKEL (reference sequence). Trimming took 1 base from V and 3 from J, leaving 3 bases between them.

This clone occurred a few times. This sequence joins TRBV19 and TRBJ1-5, with 10 bases lining up with TRBD1. After removal of 5 bases from V and 10 bases from J, the junction contained 17 bases not matched to a gene. The CDR3 is made up of 17 amino acids. In germline, CDR1 is LNHDA, CDR2 SQIVND (reference sequence). CDR3 region: CASSPGQGRWDSLPQHF. CDR3 sequence (DNA): TGTGCCAGTAGTCCGGGACAGGGGCGATGGGATAGCCTACCCCAGCATTTT.

The gene calls are TRBV12-3 or TRBV12-4 and TRBJ1-2; D ambiguous. This CDR3 contains 13 residues. V was cut by 4 bases and J by 1 base, with 7 bases left in between. This CDR3 is CASSSDNNYGYTF. CDR3 DNA sequence: TGTGCCAGCAGTTCCGACAATAACTATGGCTACACCTTC.

The gene calls are TRBV7-9 and TRBJ2-5; D is unresolved. V was shortened by 5 bases and J by 1 base, with 11 bases between the two germline ends. This CDR3 is built from 14 residues. Germline V gene data show CDR1 as SEHNR and CDR2 as FQNEAQ (reference sequence). CDR3 in amino acids: CASSIGYSQETQYF. CDR3 DNA sequence: TGTGCCAGCAGCATAGGGTACTCCCAAGAGACCCAGTACTTC.

The chain employs TRBV7-8 and TRBJ1-2, with a tentative D call TRBD1 (5 bases). The CDR3 is 14 residues long. Trimming took 5 bases from V and 1 from J, leaving 11 bases between them. Germline CDR1 SGHVS, CDR2 FQNEAQ. CDR3 DNA sequence: TGTGCCAGCAGCAGCAGGGACCTTAACTATGGCTACACCTTC. Protein product: CASSSRDLNYGYTF.